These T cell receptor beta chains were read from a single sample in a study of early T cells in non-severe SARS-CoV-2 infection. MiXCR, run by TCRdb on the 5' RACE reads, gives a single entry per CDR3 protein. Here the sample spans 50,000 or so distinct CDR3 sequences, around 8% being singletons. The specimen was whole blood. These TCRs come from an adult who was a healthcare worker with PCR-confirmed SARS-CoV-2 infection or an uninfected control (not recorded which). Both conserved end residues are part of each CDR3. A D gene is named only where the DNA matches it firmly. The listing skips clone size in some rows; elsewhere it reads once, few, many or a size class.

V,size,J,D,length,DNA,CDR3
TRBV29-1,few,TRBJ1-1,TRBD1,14,TGCAGCGTTGAAGTGGGCAGGGGGTACACTGAAGCTTTCTTT,CSVEVGRGYTEAFF
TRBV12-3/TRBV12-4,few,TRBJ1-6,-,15,TGTGCCAGCAGCCAAAGGGGCCGTTCGGAATCACCCCTCCACTTT,CASSQRGRSESPLHF
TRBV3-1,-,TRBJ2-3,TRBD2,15,TGTGCCAGCAGCGACGGCGGGGGGGCAGCAGATACGCAGTATTTT,CASSDGGGAADTQYF
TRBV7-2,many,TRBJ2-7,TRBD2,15,TGTGCCAGCAGCCCGGGGGGGGGCGTTAAAGGCGAGCAGTACTTC,CASSPGGGVKGEQYF
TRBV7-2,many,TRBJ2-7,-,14,TGTGCCAGCAGCTCGCAGGGACCCGCCTACGAGCAGTACTTC,CASSSQGPAYEQYF
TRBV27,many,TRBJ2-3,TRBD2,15,TGTGCCAGCAGTTTTGGTGTAGCGGGGACAGATACGCAGTATTTT,CASSFGVAGTDTQYF
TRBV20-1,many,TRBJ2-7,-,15,TGCAGTGCTAGAGATGACGGAGCCCACGATTACGAGCAGTACTTC,CSARDDGAHDYEQYF
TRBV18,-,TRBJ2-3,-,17,TGTGCCAGCTCACCACTGGCACCGACTAAACTCACAGATACGCAGTATTTT,CASSPLAPTKLTDTQYF
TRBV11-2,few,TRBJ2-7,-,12,TGTGCCAGCAGCTTAGATGGGGGCCCTCCCCTCTTC,CASSLDGGPPLF
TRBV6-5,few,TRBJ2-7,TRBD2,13,TGTGCCAGCAGTCGCAAGCGGGACTACGAGCAGTACTTC,CASSRKRDYEQYF
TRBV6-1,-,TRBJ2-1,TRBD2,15,TGTGCCAGCAGTGAAGGCATTAGCGGGAGGGACCAGCAGTTCTTC,CASSEGISGRDQQFF
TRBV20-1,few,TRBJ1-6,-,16,TGCAGTGCTAGAGACCCTGACGGGGGCGCCCTTTCACCCCTCCACTTT,CSARDPDGGALSPLHF
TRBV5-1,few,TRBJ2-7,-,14,TGCGCCAGCGGACCAGGGACATTGGTCTACGAGCAGTACTTC,CASGPGTLVYEQYF
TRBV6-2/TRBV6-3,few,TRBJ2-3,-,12,TGTGCCAGCAGTTACCCCGCAGATACGCAGTATTTT,CASSYPADTQYF
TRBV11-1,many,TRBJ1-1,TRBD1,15,TGTGCCAGCAGCTTAGAAGGGGGCCGAAACACTGAAGCTTTCTTT,CASSLEGGRNTEAFF
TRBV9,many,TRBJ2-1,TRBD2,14,TGTGCCAGCAGCTCTCCAGCGGGATACAATGAGCAGTTCTTC,CASSSPAGYNEQFF
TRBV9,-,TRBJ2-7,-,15,TGTGCCAGCAGCCCACGCCGGAATACCCCCTACGAGCAGTACTTC,CASSPRRNTPYEQYF
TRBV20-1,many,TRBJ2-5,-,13,TGCAGTGCTAGCATTCCTAGCGAAGAGACCCAGTACTTC,CSASIPSEETQYF
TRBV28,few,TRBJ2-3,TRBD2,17,TGTGCCAGCAGTTTCCCTCTAGCGGGGGAGCTCACAGATACGCAGTATTTT,CASSFPLAGELTDTQYF
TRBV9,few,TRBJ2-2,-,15,TGTGCCAGCAGCCCCACGGACAGGAACACCGGGGAGCTGTTTTTT,CASSPTDRNTGELFF
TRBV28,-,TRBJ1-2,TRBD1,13,TGTGCCAGCAGTTTAGACAGGGTAAAAGGCTACACCTTC,CASSLDRVKGYTF
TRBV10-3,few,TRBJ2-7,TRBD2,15,TGTGCCATCAGTGACACCCCGGGACTAGGGATGGAGCAGTACTTC,CAISDTPGLGMEQYF
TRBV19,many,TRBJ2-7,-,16,TGTGCCAGTGCGAGGGGGGCCACGACTAGATTCTACGAGCAGTACTTC,CASARGATTRFYEQYF
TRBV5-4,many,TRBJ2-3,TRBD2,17,TGTGCCAGCAGCTTGGATTCGATTAGCGGGGGCACAGATACGCAGTATTTT,CASSLDSISGGTDTQYF
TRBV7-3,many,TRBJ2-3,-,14,TGTGCCAGCAGCTTAACTCTAGCCACAGATACGCAGTATTTT,CASSLTLATDTQYF
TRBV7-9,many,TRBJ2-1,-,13,TGTGCCAGCCGACAGACTTCCTACAATGAGCAGTTCTTC,CASRQTSYNEQFF
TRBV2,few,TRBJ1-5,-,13,TGTGCCAGCAGTGAAGCGGCATATCAGCCCCAGCATTTT,CASSEAAYQPQHF
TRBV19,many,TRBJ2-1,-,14,TGTGCCAGTAGTATAGGTATCCGAAGCAATGAGCAGTTCTTC,CASSIGIRSNEQFF
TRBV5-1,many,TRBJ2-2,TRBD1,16,TGCGCCAGCAGCTCCAAAGGACAGGGAGGCACCGGGGAGCTGTTTTTT,CASSSKGQGGTGELFF
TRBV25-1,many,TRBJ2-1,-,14,TGTGCCAGCAGCCGGGACAACTCCTACAATGAGCAGTTCTTC,CASSRDNSYNEQFF
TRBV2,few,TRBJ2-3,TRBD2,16,TGTGCCAGCAGCCCAGCTAGCGGCCTCAGCACAGATACGCAGTATTTT,CASSPASGLSTDTQYF
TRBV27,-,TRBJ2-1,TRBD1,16,TGTGCCAGCAGTTTTGCGGACAGGAGCTCCTACAATGAGCAGTTCTTC,CASSFADRSSYNEQFF
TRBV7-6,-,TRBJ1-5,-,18,TGTGCCAGCAGCCCCCAGTGGGCGGACGGGAGCCAAAATCAGCCCCAGCATTTT,CASSPQWADGSQNQPQHF
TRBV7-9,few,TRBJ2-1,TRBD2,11,TGTGCCAGCAGCACCGGGACTAGTGAGTTCTTC,CASSTGTSEFF
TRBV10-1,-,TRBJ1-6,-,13,TGCGCCAGCCGCGCAGGGGAGAATTCACCCCTCCACTTT,CASRAGENSPLHF
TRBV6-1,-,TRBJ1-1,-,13,TGTGCCAGCGTCGGACACCCTGACACTGAAGCTTTCTTT,CASVGHPDTEAFF
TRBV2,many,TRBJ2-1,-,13,TGTGCCAGCAGTTCCCTAGATGGCAATGAGCAGTTCTTC,CASSSLDGNEQFF
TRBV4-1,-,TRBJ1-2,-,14,TGCGCCAGCAGCCAAGATCAAGGGACCTATGGCTACACCTTC,CASSQDQGTYGYTF
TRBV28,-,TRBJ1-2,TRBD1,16,TGTGCCAGCAGTTTTGAGGGGACAGGGGTTCTCCATGGCTACACCTTC,CASSFEGTGVLHGYTF
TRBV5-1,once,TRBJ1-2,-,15,TGCGCCAGCAGCTTGCTTGGAGGGGGAGGCTATGGCTACACCTTC,CASSLLGGGGYGYTF
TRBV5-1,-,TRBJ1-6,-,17,TGCGCCAGCAGCTCACAATTGACGGGACCCTCGGGGTCACCCCTCCACTTT,CASSSQLTGPSGSPLHF
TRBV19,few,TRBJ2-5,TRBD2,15,TGTGCCAGTAGTCGTGGCTCTAGCGGGAGGGAGACCCAGTACTTC,CASSRGSSGRETQYF
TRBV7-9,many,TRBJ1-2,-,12,TGTGCCAGCAGCTTCCGGGCCTATGGCTACACCTTC,CASSFRAYGYTF